This T cell receptor (beta chain) was obtained from a study of T cells in Graves' hyperthyroidism and ophthalmopathy. The definition of stable Graves' hyperthyroidism was no ophthalmopathy progression within 18 months. Patients were aged 18 to 65, had disease duration under 2 months, and had newly diagnosed hyperthyroidism. PBMCs were sourced from less than 12 ml fresh peripheral blood. A note on this clonotype: A junction end diverges from the germline sequence, so it may reflect a read error.

Germline V gene sequence: CDR1 SGHAT, CDR2 FQNNGV. The CDR3 has 15 amino acids. TCR beta CDR3 regions were amplified from RNA. The TCR CDR3 first-round RT-PCR relied on the HTBI primer set. MiXCR was run by TCRdb on the multiplex PCR reads, yielding one entry per CDR3 protein. The sample lists fewer than 350,000 distinct CDR3 sequences; roughly a fifth were seen once. The origin of this receptor is a woman in her fifties or sixties with Graves' hyperthyroidism. The rearrangement joins TRBV11-2 to TRBJ2-5; 13 nucleotides line up with TRBD2. Specimen: blood. The CDR3 region is CASSRLAGGQEIQYF. CDR3 DNA: TGTGCCAGCAGCCGACTAGCGGGGGGCCAAGAGATCCAGTACTTC.